This T cell receptor (beta chain) was identified in a study of cytomegalovirus exposure and HLA in healthy donors. Findings and caveats of the study: According to the study, 180 or so TCR beta chains were cytomegalovirus-associated.

Primers: 60 Vbeta forward and 13 Jbeta reverse. Assay: immunoSEQ multiplex PCR; the TCRdb copy retains only in-frame clones and omits some. Here the sample spans around 300,000 clones, about 75% being singletons. V was pared by 1 base and J by 10 bases, with 8 bases of the junction left unmatched. Germline V gene sequence: CDR1 MNHEY, CDR2 SMNVEV (reference sequence). The CDR3 extends over 14 amino acids. Concerning this clone itself: What it binds is unknown.

The chain carries TRBV27 and TRBJ2-3; 7 nucleotides align to TRBD2. The sequenced sample was PBMCs. The TCR originated in a female donor in good health and CMV-seronegative. CDR3 bases: TGTGCCAGCAGTTTATTGTCTAGCGGTCAACCGCAGTATTTT. The encoded protein is CASSLLSSGQPQYF.